This TCR beta chain was obtained from a study of response to subunit inactivated influenza vaccine. Only a few counts were recorded for this clonotype. Germline trimming cut 5 bases from V and 1 base from J; bases unmatched to any gene: 2. Looked up from germline, CDR1 is KGHDR and CDR2 is SFDVKD. CDR3 length: 14 amino acids. TCRdb analysed the RT-PCR reads with MiXCR anew, one entry per CDR3 protein. The sample lists some 570,000 distinct CDR3 sequences; roughly 12% were seen once. This same sample was also part of a study on T cells expressing NK-cell markers. This second study notes: As the method of synthesis, 5'RACE template switching with UMIs yielded TCR beta cDNA. The authors restricted sorting to alpha-beta TCR T cells with an anti-gamma-delta TCR antibody in several experiments.

The receptor comes from a middle-aged man who received an inactivated influenza vaccine. The chain joins TRBV24-1 to TRBJ2-7; 9 nucleotides align to TRBD1. The sample in question was PBMCs from blood, obtained on the day of vaccination. The CDR3 sequence: CATSVGQGSYEQYF. CDR3 DNA: TGTGCCACCAGTGTGGGACAGGGATCCTACGAGCAGTACTTC.